These T cell receptor beta chains were read from a single sample in a study of blood T cell repertoires in COVID-19. The assay was immunoSEQ multiplex PCR, and TCRdb's table has in-frame clones only and misses some. The sample holds around 100,000 clones, about nine tenths seen once. Sequenced material: peripheral blood. These receptors originate from a man aged 50 to 59 with acute or convalescent COVID-19. Each CDR3 is given with its conserved first and last residue.

V	J	CDR3
TRBV5-1	TRBJ1-5	CASSLDYSNQPQHF
TRBV21-1	TRBJ1-5	CASSKRRGTGDQETNSNQPQHF
TRBV29-1	TRBJ2-3	CSVAPSGGTDTQYF
TRBV7-7	TRBJ2-7	CASSPGTGIFYEQYF
TRBV7-9	TRBJ2-5	CASSFLGGGETQYF
TRBV11-3	TRBJ1-1	CASSLDRDSHEAFF
TRBV19	TRBJ1-3	CASSIKQGNTIYF
TRBV5-1	TRBJ1-2	CASSLDRSSYGYTF
TRBV30	TRBJ2-2	CAWSVLRQGLTPGELFF
TRBV18	TRBJ1-1	CASSTGGGSEAFF
TRBV10-3	TRBJ2-4	CATGRTAENIQYF
TRBV29-1	TRBJ2-5	CSVGTGQETQYF
TRBV5-5	TRBJ2-7	CASRLNYEQYF
TRBV5-1	TRBJ2-3	CASSRTSGTRGTQYF
TRBV30	TRBJ1-4	CAWSVLHMLGGGPTNEKLFF
TRBV7-9	TRBJ2-7	CASSLAQGRSSYEQYF
TRBV5-1	TRBJ1-1	CASKGQSLEAFF
TRBV7-6	TRBJ1-1	CASSFRQGRNTEAFF
TRBV19	TRBJ1-1	CASAGGWGTEAFF
TRBV19	TRBJ1-2	CASSIAAGNGYTF
TRBV24-1	TRBJ2-2	CATSEEGGSLFGELFF
TRBV7-2	TRBJ2-1	CASSLSQGEQFF
TRBV6-5	TRBJ2-3	CATQDGGPTDTQYF